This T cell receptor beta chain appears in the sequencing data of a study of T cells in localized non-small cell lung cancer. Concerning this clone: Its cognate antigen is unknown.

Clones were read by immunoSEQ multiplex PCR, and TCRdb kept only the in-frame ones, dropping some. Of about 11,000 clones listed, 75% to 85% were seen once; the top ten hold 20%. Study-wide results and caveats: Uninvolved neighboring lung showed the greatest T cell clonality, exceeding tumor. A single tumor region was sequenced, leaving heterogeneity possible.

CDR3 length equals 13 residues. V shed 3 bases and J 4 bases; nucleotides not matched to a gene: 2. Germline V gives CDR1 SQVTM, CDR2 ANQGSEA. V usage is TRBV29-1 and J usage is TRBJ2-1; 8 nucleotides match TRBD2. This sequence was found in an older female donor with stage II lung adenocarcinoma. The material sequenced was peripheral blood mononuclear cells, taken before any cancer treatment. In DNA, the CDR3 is TGCAGCGTTGATGGCGGGGGGTACAATGAGCAGTTCTTC. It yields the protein CSVDGGGYNEQFF.